This is a list of T cell receptor beta chains from one sample in a study of T-cell memory formation after mild COVID-19. TCRdb redid the calling of the 5' RACE reads with MiXCR, one entry per CDR3 protein. The data contain hundreds of thousands of distinct CDR3 sequences, approximately 19% of them singletons. What was sequenced was PBMCs or a T cell subset sorted from them (not recorded which). These receptors were collected from a man aged 18 to 29 who had mild COVID-19 (a few samples of this study predate the infection). Cell type and time point are not known. Both conserved end residues are part of each CDR3. The D gene is left open where the match is weak. Clone sizes are given selectively: once, few, many, or a class where the clone is expanded.

>TRBJ2-7|TRBV19|-|12|few
CASSIPPNEQYF
TGTGCCAGTAGTATACCCCCCAACGAGCAGTACTTC
>TRBJ1-2|TRBV12-3/TRBV12-4|TRBD1|12|few
CASTLRDRDHTF
TGTGCCAGCACCCTGAGGGACAGGGATCACACCTTC
>TRBJ2-7|TRBV12-3/TRBV12-4|TRBD1|16|few
CASSFPEGTGGYEQYF
TGTGCCAGCAGTTTCCCTGAGGGGACAGGGGGCTACGAGCAGTACTTC
>TRBJ2-3|TRBV20-1|TRBD2|12|few
CSALTSGDTQYF
TGCAGTGCTTTGACTAGCGGAGATACGCAGTATTTT
>TRBJ2-3|TRBV7-9|-|14|few
CASSFILGGDTQYF
TGTGCCAGCAGCTTCATACTAGGAGGGGATACGCAGTATTTT
>TRBJ1-1|TRBV6-5|-|14|-
CASSYSQLDTEAFF
TGTGCCAGCAGTTACTCTCAGCTGGACACTGAAGCTTTCTTT
>TRBJ1-5|TRBV7-2|TRBD1|13|few
CASSQGVGVPQHF
TGTGCCAGCAGCCAGGGGGTGGGGGTTCCCCAGCATTTT
>TRBJ2-1|TRBV28|-|15|-
CASSSPVERAREQFF
TGTGCCAGCAGTTCTCCCGTCGAGCGGGCCAGGGAGCAGTTCTTC
>TRBJ2-2|TRBV29-1|TRBD2|13|-
CSVGSGAGGELFF
TGCAGCGTTGGTAGCGGGGCCGGTGGGGAGCTGTTTTTT
>TRBJ1-1|TRBV4-1|-|15|few
CASSHNTGPNTEAFF
TGCGCCAGCAGCCACAATACAGGGCCGAACACTGAAGCTTTCTTT
>TRBJ1-3|TRBV20-1|TRBD1|16|-
CSARDPGGRGGNTIYF
TGCAGTGCTAGAGACCCAGGGGGGAGGGGCGGAAACACCATATATTTT
>TRBJ1-2|TRBV10-3|-|13|few
CAITGEEFYGYTF
TGTGCCATCACCGGGGAGGAATTTTATGGCTACACCTTC
>TRBJ2-2|TRBV28|-|13|many
CAFGTPNTGELFF
TGTGCCTTCGGGACACCGAACACCGGGGAGCTGTTTTTT
>TRBJ1-5|TRBV12-3/TRBV12-4|-|12|few
CASSPRSQPQHF
TGTGCCAGCAGTCCGAGGAGTCAGCCCCAGCATTTT
>TRBJ2-5|TRBV20-1|-|14|-
CSAQRGAFEETQYF
TGCAGTGCACAGAGGGGGGCCTTCGAAGAGACCCAGTACTTC
>TRBJ2-3|TRBV12-3/TRBV12-4|TRBD1|16|few
CASSFRTGATTDTQYF
TGTGCCAGCAGTTTCCGGACAGGGGCAACCACAGATACGCAGTATTTT
>TRBJ1-2|TRBV6-5|-|12|-
CASTRGNYGYTF
TGTGCCAGCACCCGGGGGAACTATGGCTACACCTTC
>TRBJ2-5|TRBV4-1|-|15|-
CASSHPGRRQETQYF
TGCGCCAGCAGCCATCCGGGACGGAGGCAAGAGACCCAGTACTTC
>TRBJ1-1|TRBV6-2/TRBV6-3|-|15|few
CASNMAGIWNTEAFF
TGTGCCAGCAATATGGCCGGGATCTGGAACACTGAAGCTTTCTTT
>TRBJ2-1|TRBV18|TRBD1|15|many
CASSPGTGTYNEQFF
TGTGCCAGCTCACCAGGGACAGGGACCTACAATGAGCAGTTCTTC
>TRBJ2-5|TRBV5-1|-|16|few
CASSLVGHGDQETQYF
TGCGCCAGCAGCTTGGTAGGCCACGGGGACCAAGAGACCCAGTACTTC
>TRBJ2-7|TRBV7-2|-|15|-
CASSLEADSSYEQYF
TGTGCCAGCAGCTTAGAGGCTGACTCTTCCTACGAGCAGTACTTC
>TRBJ1-2|TRBV12-3/TRBV12-4|-|13|-
CASSLMADYGYTF
TGTGCCAGCAGTTTAATGGCGGACTATGGCTACACCTTC
>TRBJ1-2|TRBV27|-|13|many
CASSFGGAYGYTF
TGTGCCAGCAGTTTTGGGGGGGCTTATGGCTACACCTTC
>TRBJ2-5|TRBV12-3/TRBV12-4|TRBD2|15|-
CASSSERGGEETQYF
TGTGCCAGCAGTTCCGAGCGGGGGGGGGAAGAGACCCAGTACTTC
>TRBJ1-1|TRBV12-3/TRBV12-4|-|15|-
CASSLLRPGNTEAFF
TGTGCCAGCAGTTTACTGCGCCCGGGGAACACTGAAGCTTTCTTT
>TRBJ2-5|TRBV29-1|TRBD1|14|-
CSVATGTGQESQYF
TGCAGCGTTGCAACCGGGACAGGTCAGGAGTCCCAGTACTTC
>TRBJ2-3|TRBV6-5|-|15|few
CASSYSGSVGDTQYF
TGTGCCAGCAGTTACTCGGGGAGCGTCGGAGATACGCAGTATTTT
>TRBJ2-2|TRBV7-2|-|13|few
CASSRRGTGELFF
TGTGCCAGCAGCCGACGGGGGACCGGGGAGCTGTTTTTT
>TRBJ2-7|TRBV14|TRBD1|16|once
CASSQVPGQGHYEQYF
TGTGCCAGCAGCCAAGTACCGGGACAGGGACACTACGAGCAGTACTTC
>TRBJ1-1|TRBV15|-|14|-
CATSGTGPGTEAFF
TGTGCCACCAGCGGGACGGGGCCAGGGACTGAAGCTTTCTTT
>TRBJ2-5|TRBV6-1|-|18|few
CASSEGWFGGPDQETQYF
TGTGCCAGCAGTGAAGGGTGGTTTGGGGGGCCGGATCAAGAGACCCAGTACTTC
>TRBJ2-4|TRBV4-1|-|16|medium-sized
CATSGAGFLAKNIQYF
TGCGCCACCTCGGGTGCGGGCTTTCTGGCCAAAAACATTCAGTACTTC
>TRBJ1-1|TRBV12-3/TRBV12-4|-|14|many
CASSLFQGNTEAFF
TGTGCCAGCAGTTTATTCCAGGGGAACACTGAAGCTTTCTTT
>TRBJ2-2|TRBV4-1|-|13|-
CASSQVSGGELFF
TGCGCCAGCAGCCAGGTCTCTGGCGGGGAGCTGTTTTTT
>TRBJ1-6|TRBV3-1|-|15|few
CASSQDPALGSPLHF
TGTGCCAGCAGCCAAGACCCGGCGTTGGGTTCACCCCTCCACTTT
>TRBJ1-1|TRBV7-8|-|12|many
CASSVDRSEAFF
TGTGCCAGCAGCGTTGACAGATCTGAAGCTTTCTTT
>TRBJ1-2|TRBV7-9|-|16|few
CASSLSRERPNYGYTF
TGTGCCAGCAGCTTATCCAGGGAAAGGCCTAACTATGGCTACACCTTC
>TRBJ1-2|TRBV12-3/TRBV12-4|TRBD1|14|few
CASSPGQGLYGYTF
TGTGCCAGCAGTCCGGGACAGGGGCTCTATGGCTACACCTTC
>TRBJ2-3|TRBV9|-|14|-
CASSVQGSTDTQYF
TGTGCCAGCAGCGTACAGGGTAGCACAGATACGCAGTATTTT
>TRBJ1-2|TRBV6-2/TRBV6-3|-|14|-
CASSRRDGVYGYTF
TGTGCCAGCAGTCGCAGGGACGGTGTCTATGGCTACACCTTC
>TRBJ1-4|TRBV7-9|-|14|many
CASSLRGTNEKLFF
TGTGCCAGCAGCCTAAGGGGTACTAATGAAAAACTGTTTTTT
>TRBJ2-1|TRBV12-3/TRBV12-4|TRBD2|13|few
CASSPLAGGIQFF
TGTGCCAGCAGTCCACTAGCGGGGGGAATTCAGTTCTTC
>TRBJ2-3|TRBV7-9|-|14|many
CASSLADATDTQYF
TGTGCCAGCAGCTTGGCGGACGCCACAGATACGCAGTATTTT
>TRBJ2-1|TRBV6-5|TRBD1|15|few
CASSYWSDRAGEQFF
TGTGCCAGCAGTTACTGGTCGGACAGGGCTGGTGAGCAGTTCTTC
>TRBJ1-2|TRBV4-3|-|16|-
CASSQDGAGRIYGYTF
TGCGCCAGCAGCCAAGATGGGGCAGGGAGGATCTATGGCTACACCTTC
>TRBJ1-2|TRBV4-3|-|16|few
CASSPQVATRVYGYTF
TGCGCCAGCAGCCCCCAAGTGGCGACCAGAGTCTATGGCTACACCTTC
>TRBJ2-6|TRBV3-1|-|16|few
CASSQGLPSGANVLTF
TGTGCCAGCAGCCAGGGGTTACCCTCTGGGGCCAACGTCCTGACTTTC
>TRBJ2-2|TRBV20-1|TRBD2|17|few
CSASPGRGTLNTGELFF
TGCAGTGCTAGCCCGGGGCGGGGGACCCTTAACACCGGGGAGCTGTTTTTT
>TRBJ2-1|TRBV11-2|TRBD2|12|-
CASSLLAGKQFF
TGTGCCAGCAGCTTATTAGCGGGGAAGCAGTTCTTC
>TRBJ2-6|TRBV5-1|-|14|many
CASSLSTGANVLTF
TGCGCCAGCAGCTTGAGCACCGGGGCCAACGTCCTGACTTTC
>TRBJ1-5|TRBV7-9|-|15|-
CASSARGGQGQPQHF
TGTGCCAGCAGCGCAAGGGGGGGGCAAGGTCAGCCCCAGCATTTT
>TRBJ2-3|TRBV24-1|TRBD1|16|-
CATSDGDRGFADTQYF
TGTGCCACCAGTGATGGGGACAGGGGGTTCGCAGATACGCAGTATTTT
>TRBJ2-7|TRBV20-1|TRBD1|10|many
CSAAGGEQYF
TGCAGTGCAGCAGGGGGAGAGCAGTACTTC
>TRBJ2-5|TRBV12-3/TRBV12-4|-|13|-
CASSLSTSETQYF
TGTGCCAGCAGTTTAAGTACTTCAGAGACCCAGTACTTC